This TCR beta chain is drawn from a study of CD8+ T cells in alopecia areata. Between the trimmed V and J ends, which lost 0 bases and 4 bases, there was a span of 5 bases. This CDR3 spans 13 amino acids. Germline values: CDR1 SGHDN, CDR2 FVKESK. Study-level findings and limits: Just one nonresponder means the tie between baseline CD8+ expansion and response stays uncertain.

Treatment specified: oral pan-JAK inhibitor, 5-10 mg twice daily. RNA extraction and reverse transcription yielded cDNA as sequencing template. Assay used: immunoSEQ multiplex PCR; TCRdb lists only in-frame clones, some missing. The sample shows 150,000 to 200,000 clones, about three fifths of them seen only once. Of note for this clone: Its antigen remains unidentified.

The genes are TRBV14 and TRBJ2-3; D is uncertain. Sequences were derived from CD4+ T cells sorted from blood, sampled at approximately week 55, from a patient treated with tofacitinib. This receptor was obtained from a human donor with alopecia areata. CDR3 amino acids: CASSQDLADTQYF. The CDR3 nucleotides are TGTGCCAGCAGCCAAGATTTGGCAGATACGCAGTATTTT.